The TCR beta chain described here comes from a study of blood T cell repertoires in COVID-19. Study-wide background: PBMCs, B-cell-depleted T cells, or T cells were the source of the cDNA or gDNA that made up the material.

Assay used: immunoSEQ multiplex PCR; TCRdb lists only in-frame clones, some missing. The sample includes 70,000 to 95,000 clones, 70% to 90% of them seen just once. V lost 4 bases to trimming and J lost 6 bases, with 25 bases between them. This CDR3 comprises 17 residues. Germline lookup yields CDR1 SGHDT and CDR2 YYEEEE. The source is a human donor in a cohort sampled during active COVID-19. The sequenced material came from peripheral blood. The rearrangement joins TRBV5-6 to TRBJ2-5, with a weak D call TRBD1 (6 bases). CDR3 amino acids: CASSPRTARGDRKTQYF. CDR3 in DNA: TGTGCCAGCAGCCCGAGGACAGCCCGAGGGGACCGGAAGACCCAGTACTTC. The full variable domain, completed using reference TRBV5-6 and TRBJ2-5, is DAGVTQSPTHLIKTRGQQVTLRCSPKSGHDTVSWYQQALGQGPQFIFQYYEEEERQRGNFPDRFSGHQFPNYSSELNVNALLLGDSALYLCASSPRTARGDRKTQYFGPGTRLLVL.